The 18 T cell receptor beta chains below come from one sample, sequenced in a study of cytomegalovirus exposure and HLA in healthy donors. In the PCR, 60 Vbeta and 13 Jbeta primers were used. The protocol was immunoSEQ multiplex PCR, while the TCRdb copy is restricted to in-frame clones and leaves out a portion. Of about 90,000 clones in the sample, approximately 71% were seen once. Sample: PBMCs. These receptors originate from a woman aged 18-29 years in good health and CMV-seropositive.

V and J are TRBV9 and TRBJ2-1, with D perhaps TRBD1 (9 bases). The length of the CDR3 is 18 residues. Trimming removed 0 bases from V and 6 bases from J, with 22 bases in between. Germline CDR1 SGDLS, CDR2 YYNGEE. In DNA, the CDR3 is TGTGCCAGCAGCGTAGTGGGACTAGACGGGACAGGGCCCAATGAGCAGTTCTTC. Its translation is CASSVVGLDGTGPNEQFF.

V gene TRBV4-3 combines with J gene TRBJ1-1; perhaps TRBD1 as D (6 bases). The CDR3 covers 15 residues. Between the trimmed V and J ends, which lost 1 base and 3 bases, there was a span of 12 bases. The germline gives CDR1 LGHNA, CDR2 YSLEER. The CDR3 region is CASSQADSLDTEAFF. For the CDR3, the DNA is TGCGCCAGCAGCCAAGCGGACAGTTTAGACACTGAAGCTTTCTTT.

This rearrangement joins TRBV27 to TRBJ2-2; 12 bases line up with TRBD2. The CDR3 consists of 15 residues. Germline V gene data show CDR1 as MNHEY and CDR2 as SMNVEV (reference sequence). V gave up 7 bases and J gave up 5 bases; unmatched junction bases: 5. The CDR3 sequence: CASTDGLAGTGELFF. As DNA, the CDR3 is TGTGCCAGCACCGACGGACTAGCGGGGACCGGGGAGCTGTTTTTT.

This sequence joins TRBV18 and TRBJ2-7; 9 nucleotides align to TRBD1. V was clipped by 2 bases and J by 5 bases; unmatched bases: 10. The CDR3 is made up of 16 amino acids. From germline, CDR1 is KGHSH and CDR2 LQKENI. For the CDR3, the DNA is TGTGCCAGCTCACCAAACCTTGGGACAGGGAAAAACGAGCAGTACTTC. Translating gives CASSPNLGTGKNEQYF.

The V gene is TRBV6-6, the J gene TRBJ2-1; D is perhaps TRBD1 (6 bases). V lost 5 bases and J lost 8, with 16 bases in between. The V gene's germline CDR1 is MNHNY and CDR2 SVGAGI (reference sequence). This CDR3 is 14 amino acids long. The CDR3 sequence: CASSARGGPYEQFF. The CDR3 region has the DNA TGTGCCAGCAGTGCCCGAGGGGGACCCTATGAGCAGTTCTTC.

This clone was counted a single time. V usage is TRBV6-1 and J usage is TRBJ2-1, with no clear D. The CDR3 totals 14 residues. Germline CDR1 and CDR2: MNHNS and SASEGT. Trimming removed 3 bases from V and 8 bases from J, with 14 bases in between. CDR3 nucleotide sequence: TGTGCCAGCAGTGATACGGCTAGTTATGATGAGCAGTTCTTC. Translated: CASSDTASYDEQFF.

This clone occurred once. The chain couples TRBV28 to TRBJ1-1; 7 bases are shared with TRBD1. Per germline, CDR1 MDHEN and CDR2 SYDVKM. Trimming removed 3 bases from V and 2 bases from J; junction bases left unmatched: 3. The CDR3 runs to 14 residues. The CDR3 region is CASSFQGGNTEAFF. CDR3 sequence (DNA): TGTGCCAGCAGTTTTCAGGGGGGCAACACTGAAGCTTTCTTT.

The V call is TRBV4-3, the J call TRBJ2-1; 14 nucleotides align to TRBD2. CDR1 LGHNA and CDR2 YSLEER come from the germline V gene. The CDR3 has 16 amino acids. The ends lost 0 bases at V and 11 bases at J; junction bases unmatched: 6. The CDR3 region has the DNA TGCGCCAGCAGCCAAGATCAACGGACTAGCGGGAGGAAGCAGTTCTTC. It is translated as CASSQDQRTSGRKQFF.

The chain links TRBV18 to TRBJ2-2; D gene uncertain. Trimming cost V 2 bases and J 6 bases, with 4 bases left between them. Germline values: CDR1 KGHSH, CDR2 LQKENI. The CDR3 consists of 12 residues. The CDR3 DNA reads TGTGCCAGCTCACCAGCGGCCGGGGAGCTGTTTTTT. Protein sequence: CASSPAAGELFF.

The gene calls are TRBV4-3 and TRBJ2-6; possibly TRBD2 for D (6 bases). CDR3 length: 18 amino acids. V was clipped by 0 bases and J by 4 bases, with 16 bases between them. Per the germline V gene, CDR1 is LGHNA and CDR2 is YSLEER. The CDR3 protein is CASSQDPRRGGGANVLTF. As DNA, the CDR3 is TGCGCCAGCAGCCAAGACCCCCGGCGGGGTGGAGGGGCCAACGTCCTGACTTTC.

V is TRBV5-1 and J is TRBJ2-5, with a tentative D call TRBD1 (7 bases). The end of the DNA fits TRBJ2-7 better, so the J call may be wrong. CDR3 size: 16 residues. Germline V CDR1 and CDR2: SGHRS, YFSETQ. The CDR3 region has the DNA TGCGCCAGCAGCTTGGGCGGGACAGATTCCTCCTACGAGCAGTACTTC. Translation gives CASSLGGTDSSYEQYF.

The rearrangement joins TRBV20-1 to TRBJ2-1, with D possibly being TRBD2 (5 bases). Trimming stripped 0 bases from V and 12 bases from J, with 9 bases between. The CDR3 contains 11 residues. Germline CDR1 is DFQATT and CDR2 is SNEGSKA (reference sequence). The CDR3 protein is CSARELEGQFF. DNA of the CDR3: TGCAGTGCTAGAGAACTAGAGGGGCAGTTCTTC.

The chain combines TRBV13 with TRBJ2-6; D possibly corresponds to TRBD2 (5 bases). The V gene lost 2 bases and the J gene lost 2 bases, with 7 bases spanning the gap. The germline V gene has CDR1 PRHDT and CDR2 FYEKMQ (reference sequence). The CDR3 is 15 residues long. This chain's CDR3 is CASSLRRTGANVLTF. The CDR3 DNA follows: TGTGCCAGCAGCTTAAGGAGGACTGGGGCCAACGTCCTGACTTTC.

The rearrangement links TRBV5-1 to TRBJ2-2, with D possibly matching TRBD2 (6 bases). CDR1 and CDR2 from the germline V gene are SGHRS and YFSETQ. This CDR3 comprises 16 residues. V was pared by 2 bases and J by 3 bases, with 14 bases between. The CDR3 DNA is TGCGCCAGCAGCTTCCGGGACGGGGGTTACACCGGGGAGCTGTTTTTT. Translated, it gives CASSFRDGGYTGELFF.

This clone was counted a few times. This chain connects TRBV7-2 to TRBJ2-1; 7 positions match TRBD1. The CDR3 spans 15 residues. CDR1 and CDR2 from the germline V gene are SGHTA and FQGNSA. Unmatched junction bases numbered 7, after V lost 6 bases and J lost 2 bases. The CDR3 DNA reads TGTGCCAGCAGAAACAGGGGCGGAGCCTACAATGAGCAGTTCTTC. This codes for CASRNRGGAYNEQFF.

The genes are TRBV5-1 and TRBJ2-7, with a weak D call TRBD1 (6 bases). The CDR3 totals 15 residues. The V end was cut by 1 base, the J end by 0 bases, with 11 bases between. CDR1 is SGHRS, CDR2 YFSETQ, per germline. The CDR3 loop is CASSLTQGSSYEQYF. The CDR3, as DNA: TGCGCCAGCAGCTTGACACAGGGCAGCTCCTACGAGCAGTACTTC. Looking up the rest from reference TRBV5-1 and TRBJ2-7 gives the full variable domain: KAGVTQTPRYLIKTRGQQVTLSCSPISGHRSVSWYQQTPGQGLQFLFEYFSETQRNKGNFPGRFSGRQFSNSRSEMNVSTLELGDSALYLCASSLTQGSSYEQYFGPGTRLTVT.

The chain couples TRBV30 to TRBJ2-5; 14 bases are a match to TRBD2. Losses at the gene ends were 4 bases for V and 2 bases for J; bases not matched to a gene: 18. The CDR3 spans 20 residues. CDR1 GTSNPN and CDR2 SVGIG come from the germline V gene (reference sequence). The CDR3 protein is CAWNRFGLAGGEAGQETQYF. DNA for the CDR3: TGTGCCTGGAACAGATTTGGACTAGCGGGAGGCGAGGCGGGGCAAGAGACCCAGTACTTC. The full variable domain, in which reference TRBV30 and TRBJ2-5 provide the parts outside the CDR3, is SQTIHQWPATLVQPVGSPLSLECTVEGTSNPNLYWYRQAAGRGLQLLFYSVGIGQISSEVPQNLSASRPQDRQFILSSKKLLLSDSGFYLCAWNRFGLAGGEAGQETQYFGPGTRLLVL.

The V and J genes are TRBV28 and TRBJ2-2, with D perhaps matching TRBD1 (5 bases). The CDR3 loop spans 13 amino acids. Looked up from germline, CDR1 is MDHEN and CDR2 is SYDVKM. V gave up 6 bases and J gave up 1 base, with 6 bases separating them. CDR3 coding DNA: TGTGCCAGCAGAGACAGGAACACCGGGGAGCTGTTTTTT. Translating it yields CASRDRNTGELFF.